These T cell receptor beta chains were read from a single sample in a study of blood T cell repertoires in COVID-19. Here immunoSEQ multiplex PCR was the method, and the copy in TCRdb shows in-frame clones only, minus some. Of roughly 300,000 clones listed, approximately 83% were seen once; the top ten hold roughly 9.4%. Sequenced material: peripheral blood. These receptors were obtained from a woman aged 50 to 60 who had recovered from COVID-19. CDR3s leave out the opening cysteine and the closing phenylalanine or tryptophan.

j_gene	v_gene	CDR3aa
TRBJ2-2	TRBV29-1	SVQQGGGGELF
TRBJ2-3	TRBV5-4	ASSLAGGVGADTQY
TRBJ2-5	TRBV15	ATSRAGQGGGPSGETQY
TRBJ2-3	TRBV9	ASSSLTADTQY
TRBJ2-1	TRBV2	ASSEGIRRDNEQF
TRBJ2-7	TRBV7-9	ASSLGGTGALSSYEQY
TRBJ1-2	TRBV2	ASSEERGNYGYT
TRBJ2-1	TRBV28	ASTLGLAGIRSSYNEQF
TRBJ1-4	TRBV27	ASTPSGAPNEKLF
TRBJ2-7	TRBV6-2/TRBV6-3	ASSRTGNSYEQY
TRBJ1-1	TRBV7-9	ASAGGPGLGTEAF
TRBJ2-7	TRBV15	ATSRGGTSGGAYEQY
TRBJ1-1	TRBV3-1/TRBV3-2	ASQRTPNTEAF
TRBJ2-3	TRBV6-2/TRBV6-3	ASSSGGGGTDTQY
TRBJ2-7	TRBV15	ATSFGQGNMGEQY
TRBJ2-5	TRBV3-1/TRBV3-2	ASSHSGGAHETQY
TRBJ2-1	TRBV10-1	ASTAGQGSNEQF
TRBJ2-3	TRBV28	ASSLLSSGGHTDTQY
TRBJ2-1	TRBV28	ASSLGGGRSYNEQF
TRBJ2-5	TRBV25-1	ASSGTGGVGETQY
TRBJ1-1	TRBV30	AWRSPYLNTEAF
TRBJ2-7	TRBV7-6	ASSLLSDRTSYEQY
TRBJ2-5	TRBV5-5	ASSRTGGFQETQY
TRBJ1-1	TRBV29-1	SATWTVND
TRBJ2-1	TRBV5-3	ARSLRQQDEQF
TRBJ2-7	TRBV5-4	ASSLGRETPYEQY
TRBJ2-3	TRBV21-1	ASSKAPTSLPDTQY
TRBJ1-1	TRBV18	ASSRGENTEAF
TRBJ2-5	TRBV3-1/TRBV3-2	ASSQDRIKESETQY
TRBJ2-1	TRBV5-4	ASSTGQVGDRGQF
TRBJ1-2	TRBV28	ASSPKLGQGKDGYT
TRBJ1-5	TRBV7-2	ASSLGGAGPQH
TRBJ1-1	TRBV15	ATSRDSGGGSEAF
TRBJ1-2	TRBV15	ATSGNKQGLSYGYT
TRBJ1-2	TRBV3-1/TRBV3-2	ASSQYGTGDYYGYT
TRBJ1-2	TRBV28	ASSRSGGSYGYT
TRBJ2-7	TRBV4-1	ASSQEPGQWTEQY
TRBJ1-6	TRBV28	ASSLRGYPERSPLH
TRBJ2-5	TRBV7-9	ASSLVAGGGRETQY
TRBJ1-4	TRBV5-1	ASSLVGGTITEKEKLF
TRBJ2-5	TRBV9	ASSVAARGQETQY
TRBJ2-1	TRBV7-9	ASSSGQGADNEQF
TRBJ2-3	TRBV30	AWSVRGSDTQY
TRBJ1-6	TRBV7-8	ASSVTRDRSSYNSPLH
TRBJ2-3	TRBV5-8	ASSLAGQGRTDTQY
TRBJ2-5	TRBV4-2	ASSQGDGGVETQY
TRBJ2-5	TRBV5-4	ASSSRLAGGQETQY
TRBJ1-3	TRBV7-9	ASRIDGDSSGNTIY
TRBJ2-7	TRBV21-1	ASSISQRLPGFSYEQY
TRBJ2-3	TRBV5-4	ASTPGSGTRSTDTQY
TRBJ2-6	TRBV5-5	ASSYQGRAGANVLT
TRBJ1-4	TRBV7-2	ASSIQGVQNEKLF